The next 7 T cell receptor beta chains were all read from a single sample in a study of vaccination and CD4 T cells after COVID-19. Antigens of these TCRs are unknown. Sequence data for DNA of cultured CD4+ T cells were generated by the Oncomine TCR Beta short-read assay. Using its own MiXCR run on the PCR reads, TCRdb lists one record per CDR3 protein. The sample contains about 20,000 distinct CDR3 sequences, 55% of which appear only once. Treatment in this sample: roughly ten-day PBMC culture with coronavirus spike peptide pools or control peptides (ViraFEST assay). Sequenced material: CD4+ T cells from blood, cultured in vitro. Receptors were obtained from a human donor who had recovered from COVID-19.

This clonotype was seen once. The rearrangement uses TRBV30 and TRBJ1-2; the D gene is possibly TRBD1 (5 bases). The germline gives CDR1 GTSNPN, CDR2 SVGIG (reference sequence). The CDR3 has 12 residues. Trimming shortened V by 8 bases and J by 7 bases, and 17 bases separated the two germline ends. DNA for the CDR3: TGTGCCGGGGCTCGGAAGTATGGTGGCTACACCTTC. This encodes CAGARKYGGYTF.

Here the CDR3 DNA reads TGCGCCAGCAGCTTGGAAACAGCCAAACAAGAGACCCAGTACTTC. This codes for CASSLETAKQETQYF. This chain uses TRBV5-1 with TRBJ2-5; D not certain. V lost 0 bases and J 2 bases, leaving 11 bases between the germline ends. Germline assignment: CDR1 SGHRS and CDR2 YFSETQ. The CDR3 has 15 residues. Full variable domain (missing parts from reference TRBV5-1 and TRBJ2-5): KAGVTQTPRYLIKTRGQQVTLSCSPISGHRSVSWYQQTPGQGLQFLFEYFSETQRNKGNFPGRFSGRQFSNSRSEMNVSTLELGDSALYLCASSLETAKQETQYFGPGTRLLVL.

The CDR3 region is CASSPFTQVSSYEQYF. In DNA, the CDR3 is TGTGCCAGCAGCCCGTTTACGCAGGTGAGCTCCTACGAGCAGTACTTC. The gene calls are TRBV11-3 and TRBJ2-7; no firm D call. Germline lookup yields CDR1 SGHNT and CDR2 YENEEA. The CDR3 covers 16 residues. The ends were cut back, 5 bases at V and 0 bases at J, with 17 bases in the middle.

In its sample, this clonotype ranks as medium-sized. V usage is TRBV7-3 and J usage is TRBJ2-3, with TRBD2 identical over 11 bases. The CDR3 length is 18 residues. CDR1 and CDR2 (germline): SGHTA, FQGTGA. J gave up 0 bases and V 0 bases, and 5 bases lay outside the gene matches. The chain's CDR3 is CASSLTGPSGGSTDTQYF. The DNA of the CDR3 is TGTGCCAGCAGCTTAACAGGCCCTAGCGGGGGGAGCACAGATACGCAGTATTTT.

A single count supports this clonotype. The J gene is TRBJ2-3, the V gene TRBV27, with 8 nucleotides matching TRBD1. The germline gives CDR1 MNHEY, CDR2 SMNVEV (reference sequence). The CDR3 covers 16 residues. V was clipped by 4 bases and J by 1 base; unmatched bases: 7. The CDR3 is CASSSLPGQGTDTQYF. CDR3 DNA sequence: TGTGCCAGCAGTTCGTTACCGGGACAGGGCACAGATACGCAGTATTTT.

This chain links TRBV7-8 with TRBJ2-5; TRBD1 agrees at 9 bases. Germline trimming cut 5 bases from V and 5 bases from J; bases unmatched to any gene: 3. The CDR3 has 13 residues. Germline V gives CDR1 SGHVS, CDR2 FQNEAQ. The CDR3 nucleotides read TGTGCCAGCAGCCGGGACAGGGCTGAGACCCAGTACTTC. This encodes CASSRDRAETQYF.

This clonotype was seen a handful of times. This rearrangement joins TRBV21-1 to TRBJ2-7. TRBV21-1 is flagged as a pseudogene. The CDR3 is made up of 12 amino acids. The CDR3 DNA sequence: TGTGCCAGCAGCGCCTGCGGATACGAGCAGTACTTC. Protein: CASSACGYEQYF.